This is a list of T cell receptor beta chains from one sample in a study of T cell responses to AZD1222 COVID-19 vaccine. TCRdb's table, derived via immunoSEQ multiplex PCR, lists solely in-frame clones and lacks some. In the table there are 150,000 to 200,000 clones, approximately 90% of which are singletons. This material consisted of peripheral blood, taken 28 days after the second AZD1222 dose. All receptors come from an adult who received the AZD1222 COVID-19 vaccine. Both conserved end residues are part of each CDR3. The order of the fields is clone size, D gene, V gene, J gene, CDR3 DNA, CDR3 protein. The D gene is left open where the match is weak. Clone size is shown for a subset of rows, as once, few, many or a class of expanded clone.

.	.	TRBV5-8	TRBJ2-7	TGTGCCAGCAGCCCCCCACCGGCCAAATTATCCTACGAGCAGTACTTC	CASSPPPAKLSYEQYF
.	TRBD2	TRBV6-5	TRBJ2-2	TGTGCCTCCATGACTAGCGGGGGCACCGGGGAGCTGTTTTTT	CASMTSGGTGELFF
once	TRBD1	TRBV2	TRBJ2-7	TGTGCCAGCAGTGTGGACAGGGGTGCCTACGAGCAGTACTTC	CASSVDRGAYEQYF
.	TRBD2	TRBV7-9	TRBJ2-1	TGTGCCAGCGCTATCCAGGGAGGGAATGAGCAGTTCTTC	CASAIQGGNEQFF
.	TRBD1	TRBV30	TRBJ2-7	TGTGCCTGGAGTCCAGACAGGGAGTACGAGCAGTACTTC	CAWSPDREYEQYF
.	TRBD1	TRBV15	TRBJ2-7	TGTGCCACCAGCAGAGTTGGGGACAGGGGTTACGAGCAGTACTTC	CATSRVGDRGYEQYF
few	.	TRBV12-3/TRBV12-4	TRBJ2-3	TGTGCCAGCAGTCGCGAGGGGGATACGCAGTATTTT	CASSREGDTQYF
.	.	TRBV20-1	TRBJ1-2	TGCAGTGCTAGTAGGGGGTTGAGGGGCTACACCTTC	CSASRGLRGYTF
.	TRBD1	TRBV11-2	TRBJ2-7	TGTGCCAGCAGCTTGCGGGACAGGGATTCCTACGAGCAGTACTTC	CASSLRDRDSYEQYF
.	TRBD1	TRBV4-3	TRBJ2-7	TGCGCCAGCAGCACAACCGGGACAGGGGGCTACGAGCAGTACTTC	CASSTTGTGGYEQYF
.	TRBD2	TRBV28	TRBJ2-4	TGTGCCAGCGGAAAAGCCCCCCTAGCGGGAGCCAAAAACATTCAGTACTTC	CASGKAPLAGAKNIQYF
.	.	TRBV18	TRBJ2-6	TGTGCCAGCTCACCCGGGGTGGCTGGGGCCAACGTCCTGACTTTC	CASSPGVAGANVLTF
.	.	TRBV30	TRBJ1-1	TGTGCCTGGAGTGTCGGACACCCGAACACTGAAGCTTTCTTT	CAWSVGHPNTEAFF
.	.	TRBV7-8	TRBJ1-1	TGTGCCAGCAGCTTAGTCGGGGGGGGTGCCACTGAAGCTTTCTTT	CASSLVGGGATEAFF
.	.	TRBV5-6	TRBJ2-7	TGTGCCAGCAGCTTGGTTTTGGCAGGGTCGGGCGAGCAGTACTTC	CASSLVLAGSGEQYF
.	.	TRBV12-3/TRBV12-4	TRBJ2-1	TGTGCCAGCAGTATCGTGAACAATGAGCAGTTCTTC	CASSIVNNEQFF
.	.	TRBV2	TRBJ2-3	TGTGCCAGCAGGAAACAGGGACGCACAGATACGCAGTATTTT	CASRKQGRTDTQYF
.	TRBD1	TRBV18	TRBJ2-6	TGTGCCAGCTCACCAGGACAGGGGGCCTCTGGGGCCAACGTCCTGACTTTC	CASSPGQGASGANVLTF
.	.	TRBV7-8	TRBJ2-1	TGTGCCAGCAGCTTAATCTTGCTGAGCTCCTACAATGAGCAGTTCTTC	CASSLILLSSYNEQFF
.	TRBD2	TRBV3-1/TRBV3-2	TRBJ2-2	TGTGCCAGCAGCCAAGAGAGACTAGCGGCGACCGGGGAGCTGTTTTTT	CASSQERLAATGELFF
.	TRBD2	TRBV3-1/TRBV3-2	TRBJ2-3	TGTGCCAGCAGCCAAGGGACTAGCGGATGGGCAGATACGCAGTATTTT	CASSQGTSGWADTQYF
.	TRBD2	TRBV11-1	TRBJ2-3	TGTGCCAGCAGCCGTAGCGGGAGTAGCACAGATACGCAGTATTTT	CASSRSGSSTDTQYF
.	.	TRBV6-6	TRBJ2-7	TGTGCCAGCAGTTCCACTGCGGGCCACTACGAGCAGTACTTC	CASSSTAGHYEQYF
.	.	TRBV5-1	TRBJ1-2	TGCGCCAGCAGCTTGGTCCCTGCAGGGAACTATGGCTACACCTTC	CASSLVPAGNYGYTF
.	.	TRBV3-1/TRBV3-2	TRBJ1-1	TGTGCCAGCAGCCAAGATAGGGACCTTCAGGGGGCTTTCTTT	CASSQDRDLQGAFF
.	.	TRBV30	TRBJ2-2	TGTGCCTGGAGTGGGGCGGGCATCGCCGGGGAGCTGTTTTTT	CAWSGAGIAGELFF
few	TRBD1	TRBV30	TRBJ1-6	TGTGCCTGGAGTGACGAGGACAGGGGAACCTCACCCCTCCACTTT	CAWSDEDRGTSPLHF
.	.	TRBV27	TRBJ1-1	TGTGCCAGCAGTCCCCCAGGCTCGAGCTTCACTAACACTGAAGCTTTCTTT	CASSPPGSSFTNTEAFF
.	.	TRBV4-1	TRBJ2-1	TGCGCCAGCAGCCAAGCCACTTACAATGAGCAGTTCTTC	CASSQATYNEQFF
.	.	TRBV6-5	TRBJ2-3	TGTGCCAGCAATCGATGGACTACCGCAGATACGCAGTATTTT	CASNRWTTADTQYF
.	.	TRBV10-3	TRBJ2-2	TGTGCCATCCGCGTTGGAGAAGGGGACACCGGGGAGCTGTTTTTT	CAIRVGEGDTGELFF
.	TRBD1	TRBV15	TRBJ1-6	TGTGCCACCAGCCCCGGGCGACAGGGTAATTCACCCCTCCACTTT	CATSPGRQGNSPLHF
.	TRBD1	TRBV2	TRBJ2-7	TGTGCCAGCAGATGGGATTTACAGGGGCCCGGGCAGTACTTC	CASRWDLQGPGQYF
.	TRBD1	TRBV2	TRBJ1-1	TGTGCCAGCAGCGAGACAGGGAGTCAATTCGGAACTGAAGCTTTCTTT	CASSETGSQFGTEAFF
.	.	TRBV7-3	TRBJ2-7	TGTGCCAGCAGCCAATCACAGGGCTACGAGCAGTACTTC	CASSQSQGYEQYF
.	.	TRBV23-1	TRBJ1-5	TGCGCCAGCGACCGCAATCAGCCCCAGCATTTT	CASDRNQPQHF
.	TRBD2	TRBV7-6	TRBJ2-1	TGTGCCAGCAGCTTAGCGACGGGACTAGCGGGAGATGAGCAGTTCTTC	CASSLATGLAGDEQFF
.	.	TRBV11-2	TRBJ2-7	TGTGCCAGCAGACGTGGACAGGAGCGGGGCGAGCAGTACTTC	CASRRGQERGEQYF
.	.	TRBV5-8	TRBJ1-1	TGTGCCAGCAGCTTGAACCCAGGGTCCACTGAAGCTTTCTTT	CASSLNPGSTEAFF
.	.	TRBV29-1	TRBJ1-2	TGCAGCGTTGTAGAGTCGGCCAATGGCTACACCTTC	CSVVESANGYTF
.	.	TRBV2	TRBJ2-7	TGTGCCAGCACCTCCGACCGGGAGGAGCAGTACTTC	CASTSDREEQYF
.	TRBD1	TRBV28	TRBJ2-7	TGTGCCAGCAGCTCCTTACCCGGGACAGGGATCCACGAGCAGTACTTC	CASSSLPGTGIHEQYF
once	.	TRBV2	TRBJ1-1	TGTGCCAGCAGTGAAGCGCTTCAGGGTAGAGGCAGGCATCTCTTT	CASSEALQGRGRHLF
.	.	TRBV11-2	TRBJ2-7	TGTGCCAGCAGCTTAGCGGGAGTCGCCTACGAGCAGTACTTC	CASSLAGVAYEQYF
.	TRBD1	TRBV7-8	TRBJ1-3	TGTGCCAGCAGCTTGGGGACAGGAGGGACTGGAAACACCATATATTTT	CASSLGTGGTGNTIYF
.	.	TRBV10-3	TRBJ1-6	TGTGCCATCAGTGAGGGACGGCATTCACCCCTCCACTTT	CAISEGRHSPLHF
.	.	TRBV6-5	TRBJ2-1	TGTGCTAGCGGAACTTCCCCTTTCGATGAGCAGTTCTTC	CASGTSPFDEQFF
.	.	TRBV29-1	TRBJ1-2	TGCAGCGTTGAAAGGGCGGGGTTGAAGGGCGGCTATGGCTACACCTTC	CSVERAGLKGGYGYTF
once	.	TRBV13	TRBJ2-7	TGTGCCAGCAGCCCCGCCGGGCAGGGAGGTATCTACGAGCAGTACTTC	CASSPAGQGGIYEQYF
.	.	TRBV27	TRBJ1-6	TGTGCCAGCATGAGAGGGGTACGTTCACCCCTCCACTTT	CASMRGVRSPLHF
.	.	TRBV12-5	TRBJ1-2	TGTGCTAGTGGTTTGGACGGTGGTTTAATTGGCTACACCTTC	CASGLDGGLIGYTF
.	.	TRBV24-1	TRBJ2-3	TGTGCCACCAGTGATACCGTCACAGATACGCAGTATTTT	CATSDTVTDTQYF
.	.	TRBV7-7	TRBJ2-1	TGTGCTAGCAGCCCTAACCCCTCCTACAATGAGCAGTTCTTC	CASSPNPSYNEQFF
.	TRBD1	TRBV7-2	TRBJ1-4	TGTGCCAGCAGCTTAAAGACAGGGCCCAATGAAAAACTGTTTTTT	CASSLKTGPNEKLFF
.	TRBD1	TRBV5-4	TRBJ1-1	TGTGCCAGCAGCTCACCGGGACAGGGTATTAAGACTGAAGCTTTCTTT	CASSSPGQGIKTEAFF